Shown below are 10 T cell receptor beta chains from a single sample sequenced in a study of cytomegalovirus exposure and HLA in healthy donors (TCRdb year 2017). Library creation used the immunoSEQ multiplex PCR assay. A mixture of 60 forward primers for TCR Vbeta segments and 13 reverse primers for TCR Jbeta segments was used in the multiplex PCR. Drawn from immuneACCESS, this table holds only the in-frame rearrangements with V and J called that TCRdb kept. Clones are partly lost; checked studies trace under half to an unresolved V gene and leave the rest unexplained. In all, the sample holds over 150,000 clones, and around 82% of those were seen once. The top ten constitute 0.38% of the sample. Source material: PBMCs. The receptors come from a boy aged 2 to 9 in good health and CMV-seronegative.

This clone was observed once. In DNA form, the CDR3 reads TGTGCCAGCAGATCTGGCCCCTATGGCTACACCTTC. As protein: CASRSGPYGYTF. The gene calls are TRBV28 and TRBJ1-2; D ambiguous. CDR1 and CDR2 from the germline V gene are MDHEN and SYDVKM. The germline V and J ends were trimmed by 6 bases and 4 bases, with 9 bases remaining between them. The CDR3 sequence is 12 residues long.

This chain links TRBV10-3 with TRBJ1-3; D uncertain. The germline V gene encodes CDR1 ENHRY and CDR2 SYGVKD. Trimming shortened V by 3 bases and J by 4 bases, and 4 bases separated the two germline ends. This CDR3 contains 12 residues. The CDR3 DNA follows: TGTGCCATCAGTGAACTAGGAAACACCATATATTTT. It yields the protein CAISELGNTIYF.

V usage is TRBV19 and J usage is TRBJ1-1; possible D gene TRBD1, 5 bases. V was cut by 5 bases and J by 1 base, with 17 bases left in between. This CDR3 is 16 amino acids long. Germline values: CDR1 LNHDA, CDR2 SQIVND (reference sequence). The CDR3 loop is CASSGAGWFGNTEAFF. CDR3 DNA: TGTGCCAGTAGTGGGGCAGGGTGGTTCGGGAACACTGAAGCTTTCTTT.

This rearrangement joins TRBV11-2 to TRBJ1-2; 7 bases align to TRBD1. Germline V gives CDR1 SGHAT, CDR2 FQNNGV. J was trimmed by 7 bases and V by 4 bases; bases with no gene match: 15. The CDR3 covers 16 residues. In nucleotides, the CDR3 is TGTGCCAGCAGCTCGCAGCGTCAGGGGGAAAATGGTGGCTACACCTTC. Translated: CASSSQRQGENGGYTF. Full variable domain (missing parts from reference TRBV11-2 and TRBJ1-2): EAGVAQSPRYKIIEKRQSVAFWCNPISGHATLYWYQQILGQGPKLLIQFQNNGVVDDSQLPKDRFSAERLKGVDSTLKIQPAKLEDSAVYLCASSSQRQGENGGYTFGSGTRLTVV.

The V call is TRBV13, the J call TRBJ2-1, with 9 bases fitting TRBD1. The CDR3 has 17 amino acids. With 0 bases clipped from V and 6 bases from J, the junction kept 9 bases outside the gene matches. CDR1 is PRHDT, CDR2 FYEKMQ, per germline (reference sequence). The CDR3 here is CASSLGLRDRDSNEQFF. The CDR3 nucleotides read TGTGCCAGCAGCTTAGGCCTCCGGGACAGGGATAGCAATGAGCAGTTCTTC.

The sample holds one count of this clone. The CDR3 sequence is CASSEIQGVYGYTF. The CDR3 DNA reads as TGTGCCAGCAGTGAAATACAGGGGGTCTATGGCTACACCTTC. The rearrangement uses TRBV6-1 and TRBJ1-2, with 8 bases matching TRBD1. Germline-derived CDR1 and CDR2 are MNHNS and SASEGT. V shed 2 bases, J shed 4 bases, and the junction held 3 bases outside the gene matches. The CDR3 is 14 residues long.

The genes are TRBV9 and TRBJ2-1; TRBD2 matches at 11 bases. CDR3 size: 17 residues. The germline V gene has CDR1 SGDLS and CDR2 YYNGEE. V dropped 3 bases and J dropped 2; count of bases not matched to a gene: 7. In nucleotides, the CDR3 is TGTGCCAGCAGCGGGGGGACTAGCGGATCCACCTACAATGAGCAGTTCTTC. Its translation: CASSGGTSGSTYNEQFF.

The CDR3 spells CAIRDRGHGGELFF. CDR3 in DNA: TGTGCCATCAGGGACAGGGGGCATGGCGGGGAGCTGTTTTTT. The chain joins TRBV10-3 to TRBJ2-2; 11 nucleotides align to TRBD1. Trimming at V came to 6 bases and at J to 7 bases, leaving 4 bases not matched to a gene. The CDR3 spans 14 residues. From germline, CDR1 is ENHRY and CDR2 SYGVKD.

This clone was found once. This chain connects TRBV11-3 to TRBJ1-1; TRBD1 might be the D (6 bases). The CDR3 is 14 residues long. V was trimmed by 1 base and J by 4 bases, leaving 10 bases between them. Germline values: CDR1 SGHNT, CDR2 YENEEA. The CDR3, as DNA: TGTGCCAGCAGCTTAGGCAGGGGAAGCACTGAAGCTTTCTTT. Encoded protein: CASSLGRGSTEAFF.

The chain employs TRBV13 and TRBJ2-7, with a possible D match to TRBD1 (6 bases). The CDR3 is made up of 15 amino acids. The V end lost 2 bases, the J end lost 1 base, and 12 bases lay between the germline ends. Germline V CDR1 and CDR2: PRHDT, FYEKMQ (reference sequence). This chain's CDR3 is CASSLQGNPSYEQYF. DNA of the CDR3: TGTGCCAGCAGCTTACAGGGGAACCCTTCCTACGAGCAGTACTTC.